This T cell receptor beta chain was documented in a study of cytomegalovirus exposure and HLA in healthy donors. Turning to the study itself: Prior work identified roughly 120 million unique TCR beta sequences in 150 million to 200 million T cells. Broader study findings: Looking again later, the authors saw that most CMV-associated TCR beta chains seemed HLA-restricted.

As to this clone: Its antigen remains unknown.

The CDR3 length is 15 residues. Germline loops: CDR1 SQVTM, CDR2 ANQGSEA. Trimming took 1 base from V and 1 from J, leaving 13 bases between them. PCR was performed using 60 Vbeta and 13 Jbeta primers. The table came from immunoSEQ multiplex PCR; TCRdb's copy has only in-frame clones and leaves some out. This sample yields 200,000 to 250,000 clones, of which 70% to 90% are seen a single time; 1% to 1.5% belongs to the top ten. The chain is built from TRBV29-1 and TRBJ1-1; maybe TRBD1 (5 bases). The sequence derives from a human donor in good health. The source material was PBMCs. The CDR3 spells CSVEGPGGPNTEAFF. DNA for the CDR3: TGCAGCGTTGAAGGCCCCGGGGGTCCGAACACTGAAGCTTTCTTT.